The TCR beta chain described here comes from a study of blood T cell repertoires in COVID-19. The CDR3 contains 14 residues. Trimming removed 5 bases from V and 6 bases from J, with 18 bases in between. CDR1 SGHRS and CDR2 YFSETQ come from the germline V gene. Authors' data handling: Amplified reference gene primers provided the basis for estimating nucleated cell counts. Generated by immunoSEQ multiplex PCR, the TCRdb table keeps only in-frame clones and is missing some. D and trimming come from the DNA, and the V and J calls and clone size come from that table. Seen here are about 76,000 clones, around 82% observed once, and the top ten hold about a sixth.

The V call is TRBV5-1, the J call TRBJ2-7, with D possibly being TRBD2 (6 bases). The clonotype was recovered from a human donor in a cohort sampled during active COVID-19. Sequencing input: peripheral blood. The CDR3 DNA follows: TGCGCCAGCAGGTTCACGACTAGTGAAGGCGAGCAGTACTTC. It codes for CASRFTTSEGEQYF.